The T cell receptor beta chain described here comes from a study of OX40 agonist ivuxolimab in advanced cancers. The overall study: Patients in dose escalation had liver, melanoma, kidney or head and neck cancers.

Using immunoSEQ multiplex PCR, the repertoire was profiled, and TCRdb retains in-frame clones only, with some absent. The sample lists approximately 100,000 clones, around nine tenths occurring once. This CDR3 is built from 15 residues. Germline V CDR1 and CDR2: SGHTA, FQGNSA. V lost 4 bases, J lost 3 bases, and 13 bases lay in between. The TCR was taken from an adult with an advanced solid tumor such as melanoma, head and neck, liver or kidney cancer. Sequenced here: CD4+ or CD8+ T cells sorted from blood, sampled in a trial of the OX40 agonist ivuxolimab. The chain carries TRBV7-2 and TRBJ1-3; D may be TRBD1 (6 bases). The CDR3 nucleotides read TGTGCCAGCAGCTCCTCCAGGGGAGTTGGAAACACCATATATTTT. This gives the protein CASSSSRGVGNTIYF. The full variable domain, in which reference TRBV7-2 and TRBJ1-3 provide the parts outside the CDR3, is GAGVSQSPSNKVTEKGKDVELRCDPISGHTALYWYRQSLGQGLEFLIYFQGNSAPDKSGLPSDRFSAERTGGSVSTLTIQRTQQEDSAVYLCASSSSRGVGNTIYFGEGSWLTVV.